Shown below are 29 T cell receptor beta chains from a single sample sequenced in a study of T cells in tuberculosis (dated by TCRdb to the late 2010s). After being thawed and rested overnight, PBMC were stained with GMM-loaded CD1B tetramer, a Live/Dead dye and anti-CD3, and were then sorted on a FACS Aria II. C32 glucose monomycolate purified from Rhodococcus equi was loaded onto CD1B tetramers. Library method: the immunoSEQ multiplex PCR assay. Not all clones reach the TCRdb copy of this immuneACCESS table, which keeps in-frame sequences only. Checked studies attribute under half of the gap to unresolved V genes and leave the rest unexplained. Here the sample has about 88,000 clones; roughly 93% occur a single time. The biggest ten clones account for about 1.9% of the sample. Sequencing was done on a sample of CD1b-GMM tetramer-negative cells sorted from PBMCs. The sample's cell subset or site label, in plain terms: T cells not binding CD1B-GMM tetramer, sorted from same donor. These receptor sequences come from an adult woman with latent tuberculosis.

The chain recombines TRBV29-1 with TRBJ1-3; no firm D call. Trimming removed 5 bases from V and 0 bases from J, with 5 bases in between. This CDR3 is 12 amino acids long. Germline V gene sequence: CDR1 SQVTM, CDR2 ANQGSEA. The CDR3 DNA sequence: TGCAGCGTTCCCAGCTCTGGAAACACCATATATTTT. Amino acids: CSVPSSGNTIYF.

V and J are TRBV28 and TRBJ1-3; D might be TRBD1 (5 bases). In germline, CDR1 is MDHEN, CDR2 SYDVKM. V lost 2 bases, J lost 3 bases, and 11 bases lay in between. This CDR3 contains 15 residues. The CDR3 region is CASSLTGGNGNTIYF. Here the CDR3 DNA reads TGTGCCAGCAGTTTAACCGGGGGGAATGGAAACACCATATATTTT.

This clone came up once. The chain is built from TRBV5-1 and TRBJ2-1; D might be TRBD2 (7 bases). The CDR3 covers 15 residues. Germline lookup yields CDR1 SGHRS and CDR2 YFSETQ. Trimming cost V 1 base and J 6 bases, with 14 bases left between them. The CDR3 region is CASSLRGAGGNEQFF. The CDR3 DNA sequence: TGCGCCAGCAGCTTGCGGGGGGCCGGTGGCAATGAGCAGTTCTTC.

Of note for this clone: A read error may produce the germline difference seen at one junction end. V usage is TRBV25-1 and J usage is TRBJ2-7; D might be TRBD1 (5 bases). This CDR3 is built from 14 residues. The germline gives CDR1 MGHDK, CDR2 SYGVNS. The CDR3 sequence is CASGETAASYEQYF. The CDR3 DNA follows: TGTGCCAGCGGTGAGACAGCCGCCTCCTACGAGCAGTACTTC.

The chain has TRBV7-8 and TRBJ2-1; 11 positions match TRBD2. The CDR3 has 15 amino acids. Germline V gene data show CDR1 as SGHVS and CDR2 as FQNEAQ. J lost 1 base, V lost 5 bases, and 1 base had no gene match. CDR3 in amino acids: CASSRTSGSYNEQFF. For the CDR3, the DNA is TGTGCCAGCAGCCGGACTAGCGGGTCCTACAATGAGCAGTTCTTC.

J is TRBJ2-3 and V is TRBV9; 16 nucleotides align to TRBD2. V trimming: 3 bases; J trimming: 0 bases; junction bases outside the gene matches: 4. Looked up from germline, CDR1 is SGDLS and CDR2 is YYNGEE. The CDR3 has 18 residues. Here the CDR3 DNA reads TGTGCCAGCAGCGCGGGACTAGCGGGGGGGATTAGCACAGATACGCAGTATTTT. It yields the protein CASSAGLAGGISTDTQYF. The full variable domain, with the rest looked up from reference TRBV9 and TRBJ2-3, is DSGVTQTPKHLITATGQRVTLRCSPRSGDLSVYWYQQSLDQGLQFLIQYYNGEERAKGNILERFSAQQFPDLHSELNLSSLELGDSALYFCASSAGLAGGISTDTQYFGPGTRLTVL.

The count of this clone is one. The chain employs TRBV5-5 and TRBJ2-7; D is possibly TRBD1 (6 bases). Germline-derived CDR1 and CDR2 are SGHKS and YYEKEE (reference sequence). V gave up 4 bases and J gave up 6 bases, with 20 bases separating them. This CDR3 region has 15 residues. CDR3 sequence: CASSLTQNRVSEQYV. The CDR3 region has the DNA TGTGCCAGCAGCCTAACCCAGAACAGGGTCTCCGAGCAGTACGTC.

This clone has just one count. This chain uses TRBV7-9 with TRBJ2-2, with unresolved D. This CDR3 is 12 amino acids long. Trimming left V 2 bases short and J 7 bases short, with 5 bases between. The germline V gene has CDR1 SEHNR and CDR2 FQNEAQ (reference sequence). The CDR3 here is CASSLFLGELFF. The CDR3 bases are TGTGCCAGCAGCTTATTTCTCGGGGAGCTGTTTTTT.

The V call is TRBV13, the J call TRBJ2-3; 7 positions agree with TRBD2. The V segment lost 0 bases and the J segment 0 bases; nucleotides outside the gene matches: 9. In germline, CDR1 is PRHDT, CDR2 FYEKMQ (reference sequence). The CDR3 is made up of 18 amino acids. The CDR3 here is CASSLGRGVGPSTDTQYF. The CDR3 bases are TGTGCCAGCAGCTTAGGCCGGGGGGTAGGCCCTAGCACAGATACGCAGTATTTT.

The chain joins TRBV27 to TRBJ1-4; 10 bases are shared with TRBD1. V lost 5 bases, J lost 7 bases, and 13 bases stayed unmatched. This CDR3 region has 17 residues. Germline CDR1 and CDR2: MNHEY and SMNVEV (reference sequence). CDR3 in DNA: TGTGCCAGCAGTCCTTTCTCTGGGACAGGGGTAATTGAAAAACTGTTTTTT. It specifies CASSPFSGTGVIEKLFF.

The rearrangement joins TRBV10-3 to TRBJ1-3; TRBD1 matches at 8 bases. The CDR3 length is 18 residues. Looked up from germline, CDR1 is ENHRY and CDR2 is SYGVKD. The J segment lost 0 bases and the V segment lost 0 bases, leaving 7 bases of the junction unmatched. In DNA form, the CDR3 reads TGTGCCATCAGTGAGTCAAGGGGACAGGCGACCTCTGGAAACACCATATATTTT. It specifies CAISESRGQATSGNTIYF.

The chain has TRBV5-6 and TRBJ1-3; 9 bases map to TRBD1. Germline CDR1 is SGHDT and CDR2 is YYEEEE. After removal of 4 bases from V and 0 bases from J, the junction contained 8 bases not matched to a gene. This CDR3 has 17 amino acids. The CDR3 DNA reads as TGTGCCAGCAGCCGGGGACAGGGTACCAACTCTGGAAACACCATATATTTT. It specifies CASSRGQGTNSGNTIYF.

The genes are TRBV15 and TRBJ1-1, with no clear D. Trimming took 0 bases from V and 4 from J, leaving 6 bases between them. Germline loops: CDR1 LNHNV, CDR2 YYDKDF (reference sequence). The CDR3 sequence is 13 residues long. The CDR3 DNA reads TGTGCCACCAGCAGAGACGAGATCACTGAAGCTTTCTTT. This codes for CATSRDEITEAFF.

CDR3 loop: CASSEDGDSRTEAFF. CDR3 in DNA: TGCGCCAGCAGCGAGGACGGGGATTCCCGCACTGAAGCTTTCTTT. The chain couples TRBV5-1 to TRBJ1-1; D is ambiguous. The CDR3 spans 15 residues. Trimming removed 4 bases from V and 4 bases from J, with 17 bases in between. Germline loops: CDR1 SGHRS, CDR2 YFSETQ.

The rearrangement uses TRBV19 and TRBJ1-5; 11 bases fit TRBD1. Germline CDR1 LNHDA, CDR2 SQIVND (reference sequence). V shed 3 bases, J shed 9 bases, and the junction held 10 bases outside the gene matches. The length of the CDR3 is 16 residues. The chain's CDR3 is CASSMGQGGLGWPQHF. The CDR3 DNA sequence: TGTGCCAGTAGTATGGGACAGGGGGGACTCGGATGGCCCCAGCATTTT.

This clone was found once. The CDR3 DNA sequence: TGTGCCAGCAGCTTATGGGCTAATCGGGGGGAGACCCAGTACTTC. Its protein is CASSLWANRGETQYF. The chain carries TRBV7-3 and TRBJ2-5, with D perhaps matching TRBD2 (6 bases). The CDR3 is made up of 15 amino acids. Germline V CDR1 and CDR2: SGHTA, FQGTGA. Trimming removed 2 bases at V and 5 bases at J, with 15 bases between.

The V and J genes are TRBV7-9 and TRBJ1-1; D call uncertain. V lost 2 bases and J lost 0, with 10 bases in between. CDR1 SEHNR and CDR2 FQNEAQ come from the germline V gene (reference sequence). The CDR3 sequence is 15 residues long. The CDR3: CASSLWSGLNTEAFF. In DNA, the CDR3 is TGTGCCAGCAGCTTATGGTCCGGGTTGAACACTGAAGCTTTCTTT.

The chain employs TRBV7-2 and TRBJ1-3, with 12 bases lining up with TRBD1. The CDR3 has 15 residues. CDR1 and CDR2 from the germline V gene are SGHTA and FQGNSA. V was pared by 5 bases and J by 6 bases, with 5 bases of the junction left unmatched. CDR3 nucleotide sequence: TGTGCCAGCAGCCCCGAGGGACAGGGGGCAAACACCATATATTTT. Amino acid sequence: CASSPEGQGANTIYF.

The chain joins TRBV5-1 to TRBJ2-3, with D perhaps matching TRBD2 (6 bases). V was cut by 5 bases and J by 3 bases, with 19 bases left in between. This CDR3 comprises 16 residues. Germline CDR1 reads SGHRS; CDR2 reads YFSETQ. The DNA of the CDR3 is TGCGCCAGCAGTACGGACTACCCCGGGCAGACAGATACGCAGTATTTT. This encodes CASSTDYPGQTDTQYF.

This clone appeared a single time. The chain employs TRBV7-9 and TRBJ2-3; 7 bases line up with TRBD1. In germline, CDR1 is SEHNR, CDR2 FQNEAQ (reference sequence). V dropped 1 base and J dropped 2; count of bases not matched to a gene: 3. The length of the CDR3 is 15 residues. The CDR3 region is CASSLVTGATDTQYF. The CDR3 DNA is TGTGCCAGCAGCTTAGTCACAGGGGCCACAGATACGCAGTATTTT.

The chain recombines TRBV5-1 with TRBJ2-2, with a possible D match to TRBD2 (6 bases). V lost 0 bases and J 1 base, leaving 16 bases between the germline ends. This CDR3 comprises 18 residues. CDR1 is SGHRS and CDR2 is YFSETQ in the germline V gene. The CDR3 protein is CASSLVPLASGNTGELFF. DNA of the CDR3: TGCGCCAGCAGCTTGGTCCCACTAGCATCGGGGAACACCGGGGAGCTGTTTTTT.

The V and J genes are TRBV7-2 and TRBJ2-1, with 9 positions matching TRBD2. V lost 5 bases, J lost 7 bases, and 12 bases stayed unmatched. The CDR3 loop spans 16 amino acids. Germline CDR1 reads SGHTA; CDR2 reads FQGNSA. The CDR3 region is CASSPRRAGGLNEQFF. DNA of the CDR3: TGTGCCAGCAGCCCACGACGAGCGGGGGGTTTGAATGAGCAGTTCTTC. Full variable domain (rest looked up from reference TRBV7-2 and TRBJ2-1): GAGVSQSPSNKVTEKGKDVELRCDPISGHTALYWYRQSLGQGLEFLIYFQGNSAPDKSGLPSDRFSAERTGGSVSTLTIQRTQQEDSAVYLCASSPRRAGGLNEQFFGPGTRLTVL.

A word on this clone: Other DNA variants within this sample encode the same CDR3. The chain uses TRBV19 and TRBJ1-6; the match to TRBD1 covers 7 bases. This CDR3 has 14 amino acids. The V and J ends lost 9 bases and 4 bases, in that order; junction bases with no gene match: 6. The germline gives CDR1 LNHDA, CDR2 SQIVND (reference sequence). DNA for the CDR3: TGTGCCAGCGGACCGGGACAGTATAATTCACCCCTCCACTTT. Its translation: CASGPGQYNSPLHF. The variable domain in full, with the rest retrieved from reference TRBV19 and TRBJ1-6, is DGGITQSPKYLFRKEGQNVTLSCEQNLNHDAMYWYRQDPGQGLRLIYYSQIVNDFQKGDIAEGYSVSREKKESFPLTVTSAQKNPTAFYLCASGPGQYNSPLHFGNGTRLTVT.

CDR3 DNA sequence: TGTGCCAGCAGCTTATCTGTGAAGGTGGGCGACAGGGGCTCTAGTGAGCAGTTCTTC. This sequence encodes CASSLSVKVGDRGSSEQFF. The chain employs TRBV7-2 and TRBJ2-1, with TRBD1 identical over 8 bases. The germline gives CDR1 SGHTA, CDR2 FQGNSA. This CDR3 has 19 amino acids. Germline trimming cut 2 bases from V and 9 bases from J; bases unmatched to any gene: 21.

Notes on this clone: This CDR3 is also generated by other DNA sequences in the sample. In nucleotides, the CDR3 is TGCGCCAGCAGCTTGGGACAGGGGATGAACACTGAAGCTTTCTTT. As protein: CASSLGQGMNTEAFF. The chain is built from TRBV5-1 and TRBJ1-1; 8 bases agree with TRBD1. Germline V CDR1 and CDR2: SGHRS, YFSETQ. The J segment lost 0 bases and the V segment lost 0 bases, leaving 1 base of the junction unmatched. The CDR3 runs to 15 residues.

This rearrangement joins TRBV28 to TRBJ2-3; D may be TRBD2 (5 bases). Germline V lookup: CDR1 MDHEN, CDR2 SYDVKM. The CDR3 has 15 amino acids. Trimming took 6 bases from V and 6 from J, leaving 19 bases between them. The CDR3 sequence is CASRPSGSSGDTQYF. CDR3 DNA: TGTGCCAGCAGACCCAGCGGTTCGTCCGGGGATACGCAGTATTTT.

The chain joins TRBV10-3 to TRBJ1-1; no reliable D call. The CDR3 is made up of 11 amino acids. Germline CDR1 reads ENHRY; CDR2 reads SYGVKD. V was cut by 10 bases and J by 7 bases, with 13 bases left in between. This chain's CDR3 is CATHLAGEAFF. The CDR3 region has the DNA TGTGCCACACACCTGGCGGGTGAAGCTTTCTTT.

The chain links TRBV18 to TRBJ1-1; the D gene is possibly TRBD1 (6 bases). The CDR3 covers 15 residues. Per germline, CDR1 KGHSH and CDR2 LQKENI. V lost 3 bases and J lost 3, with 14 bases in between. Written as DNA, the CDR3 is TGTGCCAGCTCACCCCAACAGGGTATGGACACTGAAGCTTTCTTT. Amino acids: CASSPQQGMDTEAFF. Full variable domain (outside the CDR3, taken from reference TRBV18 and TRBJ1-1): NAGVMQNPRHLVRRRGQEARLRCSPMKGHSHVYWYRQLPEEGLKFMVYLQKENIIDESGMPKERFSAEFPKEGPSILRIQQVVRGDSAAYFCASSPQQGMDTEAFFGQGTRLTVV.

V is TRBV2 and J is TRBJ2-5; tentative D call: TRBD1 (5 bases). CDR1 is SNHLY, CDR2 FYNNEI, per germline. Trimming took 2 bases from V and 6 from J, leaving 13 bases between them. The CDR3 length is 14 residues. The CDR3 here is CASSEKVQGQTQYF. DNA of the CDR3: TGTGCCAGCAGTGAAAAGGTTCAGGGTCAGACCCAGTACTTC.